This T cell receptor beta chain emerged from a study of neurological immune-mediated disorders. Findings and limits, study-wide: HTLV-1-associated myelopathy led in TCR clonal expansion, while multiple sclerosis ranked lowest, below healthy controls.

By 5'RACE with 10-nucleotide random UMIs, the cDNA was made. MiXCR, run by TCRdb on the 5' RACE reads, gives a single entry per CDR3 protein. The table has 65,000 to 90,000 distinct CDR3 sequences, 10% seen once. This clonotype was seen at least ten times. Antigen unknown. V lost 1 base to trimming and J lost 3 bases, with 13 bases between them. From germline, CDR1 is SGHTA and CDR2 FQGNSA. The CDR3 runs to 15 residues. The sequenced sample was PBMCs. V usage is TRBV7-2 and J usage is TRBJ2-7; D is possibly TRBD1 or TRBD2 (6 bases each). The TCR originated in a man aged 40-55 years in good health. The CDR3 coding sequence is TGTGCCAGCAGCTTAGGAGACGGGGGCCTCTACGAGCAGTACTTC. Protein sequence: CASSLGDGGLYEQYF.